This TCR beta chain was obtained from a study of tumor-infiltrating lymphocytes in primary liver carcinoma. About the research overall: The patients had histopathologically diagnosed primary liver carcinoma, and their disease was treated by surgical resection. Sample yields, roughly 3.5 to 7.13 million productive TCRbeta reads, were similar across the tissue types. Study findings and constraints: Overlap in tumor-adjacent and tumor-blood pairs fell below that of tumor region pairs. Relative to blood, tumors carried a significantly larger fraction of the repertoire in their top 250 clones (p = 0.039).

Germline V gene data show CDR1 as SGHDN and CDR2 as FVKESK. This CDR3 is 15 amino acids long. Out of unsorted whole blood came the blood RNA, and germline DNA was extracted as well. This clonotype was detected a few times. Antigen unknown. A read error may produce the germline difference seen at one junction end. TCR beta cDNA came from 400 to 500 ng total RNA, primed with a constant-region primer. Sequencing libraries for TCR beta derived from three nested multiplex PCR rounds that used slightly modified ARM-PCR. Researchers ran the first two PCR rounds for roughly 10 cycles each with TRBV1-TRBV30 forward primers and a C-beta reverse primer. A single record per CDR3 protein comes from TCRdb applying MiXCR to the multiplex PCR reads. The table has 250,000 to 400,000 distinct CDR3 sequences, less than 75% seen once.

This TCR came from a man aged 40-50 years with primary liver carcinoma and hepatitis B virus infection. Sequenced material: peripheral blood. V gene TRBV14 combines with J gene TRBJ2-7, with a weak D call TRBD2 (6 bases). The DNA of the CDR3 is TGTGCCAGCAACCAAGAACAACTAGCTATCTACGAGCAGTACTTC. This translates into CASNQEQLAIYEQYF.